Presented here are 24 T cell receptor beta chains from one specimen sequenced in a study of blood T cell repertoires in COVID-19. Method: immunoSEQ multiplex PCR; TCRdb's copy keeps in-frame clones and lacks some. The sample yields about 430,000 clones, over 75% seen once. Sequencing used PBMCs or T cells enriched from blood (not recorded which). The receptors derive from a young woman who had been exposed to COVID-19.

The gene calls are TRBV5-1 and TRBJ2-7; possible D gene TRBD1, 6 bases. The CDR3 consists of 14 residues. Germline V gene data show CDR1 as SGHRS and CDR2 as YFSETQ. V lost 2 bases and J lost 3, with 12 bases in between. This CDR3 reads CASSFETGVYEQYF. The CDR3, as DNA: TGCGCCAGCAGCTTTGAGACAGGAGTCTACGAGCAGTACTTC.

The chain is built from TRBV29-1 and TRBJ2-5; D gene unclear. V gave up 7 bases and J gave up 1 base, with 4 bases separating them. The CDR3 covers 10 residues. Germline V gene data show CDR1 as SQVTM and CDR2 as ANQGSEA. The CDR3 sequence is CSAGQETQYF. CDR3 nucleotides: TGCAGCGCCGGCCAAGAGACCCAGTACTTC.

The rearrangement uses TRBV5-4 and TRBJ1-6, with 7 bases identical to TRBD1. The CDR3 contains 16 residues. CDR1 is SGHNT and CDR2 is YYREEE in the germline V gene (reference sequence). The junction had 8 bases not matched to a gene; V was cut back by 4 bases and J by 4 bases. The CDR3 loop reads CASSLQGRNYNSPLHF. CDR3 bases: TGTGCCAGCAGCCTACAGGGGCGGAATTATAATTCACCCCTCCACTTT.

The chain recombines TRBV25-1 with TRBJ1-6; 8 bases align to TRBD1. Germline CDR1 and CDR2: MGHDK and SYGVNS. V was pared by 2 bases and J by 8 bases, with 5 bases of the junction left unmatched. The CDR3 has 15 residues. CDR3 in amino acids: CASSERTGLDSPLHF. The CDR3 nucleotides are TGTGCCAGCAGTGAACGGACAGGGCTGGATTCACCCCTCCACTTT. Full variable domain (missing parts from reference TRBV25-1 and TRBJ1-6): EADIYQTPRYLVIGTGKKITLECSQTMGHDKMYWYQQDPGMELHLIHYSYGVNSTEKGDLSSESTVSRIRTEHFPLTLESARPSHTSQYLCASSERTGLDSPLHFGNGTRLTVT.

CDR3: CASSLEGTGAGSPLHF. The CDR3 DNA is TGTGCCAGCAGCTTAGAAGGGACAGGGGCTGGTTCACCCCTCCACTTT. This chain joins TRBV7-2 and TRBJ1-6, with 10 bases identical to TRBD1. Looked up from germline, CDR1 is SGHTA and CDR2 is FQGNSA. The V gene end was trimmed by 1 base and the J gene end by 9 bases; junction bases not matched to a gene: 6. The CDR3 is 16 amino acids.

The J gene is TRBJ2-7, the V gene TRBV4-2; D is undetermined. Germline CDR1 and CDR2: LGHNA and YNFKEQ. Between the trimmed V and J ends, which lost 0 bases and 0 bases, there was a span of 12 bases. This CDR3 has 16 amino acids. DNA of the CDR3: TGTGCCAGCAGCCAAGATCCCTTTCTAAGCTCCTACGAGCAGTACTTC. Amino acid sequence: CASSQDPFLSSYEQYF.

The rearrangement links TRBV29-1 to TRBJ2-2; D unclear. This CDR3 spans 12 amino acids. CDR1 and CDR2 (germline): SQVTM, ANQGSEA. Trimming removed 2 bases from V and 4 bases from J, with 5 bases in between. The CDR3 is CSVESFTGELFF. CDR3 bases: TGCAGCGTTGAATCCTTCACCGGGGAGCTGTTTTTT.

In DNA, the CDR3 is TGTGCCAGCGGTTCAGGGCTCACCGGGGAGCTGTTTTTT. Its translation is CASGSGLTGELFF. The chain joins TRBV28 to TRBJ2-2; tentative D call: TRBD1 (5 bases). The CDR3 loop spans 13 amino acids. Germline V gene lookup returns CDR1 MDHEN and CDR2 SYDVKM. The V end was cut by 8 bases, the J end by 4 bases, with 11 bases between.

The CDR3 loop reads CVWGQGANYGYTF. The CDR3 nucleotides are TGTGTCTGGGGACAGGGGGCTAACTATGGCTACACCTTC. The chain is built from TRBV2 and TRBJ1-2; 11 nucleotides agree with TRBD1. Germline CDR1 SNHLY, CDR2 FYNNEI. CDR3 length: 13 amino acids.

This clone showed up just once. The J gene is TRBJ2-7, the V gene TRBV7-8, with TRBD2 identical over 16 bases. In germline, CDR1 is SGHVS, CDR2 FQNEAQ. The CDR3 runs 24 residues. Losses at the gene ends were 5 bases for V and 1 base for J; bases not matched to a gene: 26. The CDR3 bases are TGTGCCAGCAGCCCGCGGGACAGCTTTAACCCGGGACTAGCGGGAGGGCCCGGATCCTACGAGCAGTACTTC. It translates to CASSPRDSFNPGLAGGPGSYEQYF.

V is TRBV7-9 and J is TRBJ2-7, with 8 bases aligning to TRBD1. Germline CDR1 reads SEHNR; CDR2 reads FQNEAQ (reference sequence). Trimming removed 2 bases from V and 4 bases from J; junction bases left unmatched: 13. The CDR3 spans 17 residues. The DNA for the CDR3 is TGTGCCAGCAGCTTATTGGTAGGACAGGGTGCAGAATACGAGCAGTACTTC. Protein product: CASSLLVGQGAEYEQYF. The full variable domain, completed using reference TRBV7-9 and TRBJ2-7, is DTGVSQNPRHKITKRGQNVTFRCDPISEHNRLYWYRQTLGQGPEFLTYFQNEAQLEKSRLLSDRFSAERPKGSFSTLEIQRTEQGDSAMYLCASSLLVGQGAEYEQYFGPGTRLTVT.

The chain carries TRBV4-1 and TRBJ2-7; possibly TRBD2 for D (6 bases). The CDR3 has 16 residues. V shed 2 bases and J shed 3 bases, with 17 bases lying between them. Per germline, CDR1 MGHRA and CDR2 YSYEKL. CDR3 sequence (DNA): TGCGCCAGCAGCCAACGCCCGGAGGGTAGGGACTACGAGCAGTACTTC. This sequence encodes CASSQRPEGRDYEQYF.

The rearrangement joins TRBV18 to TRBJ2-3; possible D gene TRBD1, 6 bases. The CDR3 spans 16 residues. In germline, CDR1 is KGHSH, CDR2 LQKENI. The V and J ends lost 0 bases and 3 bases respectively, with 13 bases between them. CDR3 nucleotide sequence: TGTGCCAGCTCACCACCGGTGGACAGCACGACAGATACGCAGTATTTT. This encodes CASSPPVDSTTDTQYF.

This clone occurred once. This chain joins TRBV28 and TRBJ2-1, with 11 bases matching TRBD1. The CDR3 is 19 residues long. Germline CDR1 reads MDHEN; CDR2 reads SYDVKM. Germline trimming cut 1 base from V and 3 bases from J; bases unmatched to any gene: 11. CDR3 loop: CASSLYYLGTGGNYNEQFF. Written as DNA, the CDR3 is TGTGCCAGCAGTTTATACTACCTTGGGACAGGGGGAAACTACAATGAGCAGTTCTTC.

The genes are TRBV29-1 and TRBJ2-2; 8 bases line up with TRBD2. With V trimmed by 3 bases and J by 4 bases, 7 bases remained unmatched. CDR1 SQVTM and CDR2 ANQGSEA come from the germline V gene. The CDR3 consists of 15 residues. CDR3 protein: CSVDLAGGATGELFF. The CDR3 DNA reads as TGCAGCGTTGATTTGGCGGGAGGCGCCACCGGGGAGCTGTTTTTT.

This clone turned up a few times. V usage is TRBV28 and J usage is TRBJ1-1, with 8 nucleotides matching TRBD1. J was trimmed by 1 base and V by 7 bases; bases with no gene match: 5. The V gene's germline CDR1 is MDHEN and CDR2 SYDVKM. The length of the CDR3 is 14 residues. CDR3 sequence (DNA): TGTGCCAGCACCAGGACAGGGTGGAACACTGAAGCTTTCTTT. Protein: CASTRTGWNTEAFF.

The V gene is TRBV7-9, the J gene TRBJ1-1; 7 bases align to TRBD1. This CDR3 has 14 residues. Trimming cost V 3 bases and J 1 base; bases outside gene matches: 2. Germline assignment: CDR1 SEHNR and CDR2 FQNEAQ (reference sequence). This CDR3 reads CASSLRTGNTEAFF. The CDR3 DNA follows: TGTGCCAGCAGCTTGAGGACAGGGAACACTGAAGCTTTCTTT.

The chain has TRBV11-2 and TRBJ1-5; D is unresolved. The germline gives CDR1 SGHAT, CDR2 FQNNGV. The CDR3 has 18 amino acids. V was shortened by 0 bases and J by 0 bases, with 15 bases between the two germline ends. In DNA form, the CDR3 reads TGTGCCAGCAGCTTAGATAGGTTACCTTACTATAGCAATCAGCCCCAGCATTTT. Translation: CASSLDRLPYYSNQPQHF.

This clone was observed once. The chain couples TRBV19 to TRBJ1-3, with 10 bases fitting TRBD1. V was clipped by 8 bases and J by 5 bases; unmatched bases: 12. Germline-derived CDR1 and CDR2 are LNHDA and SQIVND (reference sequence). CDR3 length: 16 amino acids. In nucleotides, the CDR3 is TGTGCCAGTTCCCACACCGGGACAGGGGTGAGAAACACCATATATTTT. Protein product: CASSHTGTGVRNTIYF.

The DNA for the CDR3 is TGCGCCAGCAGCCAAGAGGGGGCCGGGACAGGGGTCCGGGACACTGAAGCTTTCTTT. Protein: CASSQEGAGTGVRDTEAFF. The rearrangement joins TRBV4-3 to TRBJ1-1; TRBD1 matches at 10 bases. Trimming removed 0 bases from V and 3 bases from J; junction bases left unmatched: 13. The germline CDR1 and CDR2 sequences are LGHNA and YSLEER. The CDR3 length is 19 residues.

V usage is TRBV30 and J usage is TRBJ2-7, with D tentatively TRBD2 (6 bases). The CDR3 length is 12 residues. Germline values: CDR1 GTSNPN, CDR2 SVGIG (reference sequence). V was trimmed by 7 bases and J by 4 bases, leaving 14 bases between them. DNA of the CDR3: TGTGCCTCCTCGTCCGGGGGTTACGAGCAGTACTTC. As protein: CASSSGGYEQYF. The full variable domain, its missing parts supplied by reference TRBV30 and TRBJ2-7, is SQTIHQWPATLVQPVGSPLSLECTVEGTSNPNLYWYRQAAGRGLQLLFYSVGIGQISSEVPQNLSASRPQDRQFILSSKKLLLSDSGFYLCASSSGGYEQYFGPGTRLTVT.

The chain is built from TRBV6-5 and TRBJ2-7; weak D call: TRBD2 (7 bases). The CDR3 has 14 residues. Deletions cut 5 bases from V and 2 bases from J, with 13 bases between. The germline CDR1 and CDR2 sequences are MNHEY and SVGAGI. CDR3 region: CASSRGAEAYEQYF. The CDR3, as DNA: TGTGCCAGCAGTCGGGGGGCAGAGGCCTACGAGCAGTACTTC.

DNA for the CDR3: TGTGCCAGCAGCGTGGCCCTAGCGGGAGGGTACAATGAGCAGTTCTTC. This gives the protein CASSVALAGGYNEQFF. The chain recombines TRBV28 with TRBJ2-1; 12 nucleotides line up with TRBD2. Germline V gene data show CDR1 as MDHEN and CDR2 as SYDVKM. Trimming at V came to 6 bases and at J to 4 bases, leaving 7 bases not matched to a gene. The CDR3 totals 16 residues.

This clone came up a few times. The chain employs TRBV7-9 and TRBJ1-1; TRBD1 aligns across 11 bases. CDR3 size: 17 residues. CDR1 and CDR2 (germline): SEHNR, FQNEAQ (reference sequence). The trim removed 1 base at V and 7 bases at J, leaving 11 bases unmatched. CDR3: CASSLGRLGQGGGEAFF. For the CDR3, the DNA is TGTGCCAGCAGCTTAGGGCGCCTGGGACAGGGGGGAGGTGAAGCTTTCTTT.